The 4 T cell receptor beta chains below come from one sample, sequenced in a study of regulatory T cells in long-lasting Graves disease. The time point is: newly diagnosed GD, antithyroid drugs for less than 3 months. Generation of the TCR library employed RNA extracted from PBMCs. Investigators prepared the TCR beta libraries by applying iRepertoire HTBI primers and Arm-PCR of CDR3 regions. TCRdb ran MiXCR on the multiplex PCR reads and lists one entry per CDR3 protein. The data contain roughly 420,000 distinct CDR3 sequences, around 15% of them singletons. The same data also went into a second study, on T cells in Graves' hyperthyroidism and ophthalmopathy.

Sequences were derived from peripheral blood mononuclear cells (PBMCs), sampled at new diagnosis, from a patient treated with antithyroid drugs. The receptors derive from a woman between 50 and 59 years old with Graves disease.

This clonotype was counted between two and nine times. The chain couples TRBV11-2 to TRBJ2-1; no clear D gene. V dropped 5 bases and J dropped 4 bases, with 18 bases sitting between them. Looked up from germline, CDR1 is SGHAT and CDR2 is FQNNGV. The CDR3 totals 16 residues. CDR3 in DNA: TGTGCCAGCAGCCCCCTTGGGCGGCAGCTTTACAATGAGCAGTTCTTC. Translated, it gives CASSPLGRQLYNEQFF.

The count of this clonotype is one. The chain joins TRBV20-1 to TRBJ1-1, with a possible D match to TRBD1 (5 bases). The CDR3 loop spans 17 amino acids. The V gene's germline CDR1 is DFQATT and CDR2 SNEGSKA (reference sequence). V dropped 0 bases and J dropped 1 base, with 18 bases sitting between them. CDR3 in DNA: TGCAGTGCTAGAGATCCCCGGACGGACACCTGGAACACTGAAGCTTTCTTT. Protein product: CSARDPRTDTWNTEAFF.

The chain has TRBV6-5 and TRBJ2-7; 7 bases agree with TRBD2. Losses at the gene ends were 4 bases for V and 5 bases for J; bases not matched to a gene: 14. The CDR3 loop spans 16 amino acids. The germline CDR1 and CDR2 sequences are MNHEY and SVGAGI. The CDR3 coding sequence is TGTGCCAGCAGTTCCCCCTTTGCGGGAGCCCCGGACGAGCAGTACTTC. It translates to CASSSPFAGAPDEQYF.

The chain uses TRBV7-9 and TRBJ2-7, with TRBD1 matching 12 bases. The CDR3 sequence is 15 residues long. CDR1 is SEHNR and CDR2 is FQNEAQ in the germline V gene (reference sequence). V lost 5 bases, J lost 5 bases, and 7 bases stayed unmatched. In DNA, the CDR3 is TGTGCCAGCAGCGGATGGGGGACAGGGGGCAACGAGCAGTACTTC. This codes for CASSGWGTGGNEQYF.